In this sample, the clone carrying this TCR beta chain turned up many times. What it binds is not known. The source of the sample is a study of T cell repertoires in cytomegalovirus infection. In the study overall: Public TCR beta signatures indicated both CMV infection and matching HLA type. The study's findings and limits: Carriage of CMV together with the relevant HLA was identifiable through cumulative public TCR beta family frequency. Dominant in the ex vivo response were TCR beta clonotypes restricted by HLA-C and specific for CMV.

MiXCR, applied by TCRdb to the reads, yields one record per CDR3 protein. The table shows about 230,000 distinct CDR3 sequences, with roughly 20% occurring only once. Sample: CD8+ T cells from PBMCs. The sequence was obtained from a human donor in good health (CMV status not recorded). Some clones in this sample may be carry-over from other donors' samples.

The CDR3 nucleotides read TGTGCCAGCAGCTTGGACGAAGACTACGAGCAGTACTTC. It codes for CASSLDEDYEQYF. The rearrangement joins TRBV7-6 to TRBJ2-7; D is undetermined. The CDR3 spans 13 residues. Trimming took off 3 bases at V and 3 bases at J, with 9 bases between the two ends. Germline CDR1 SGHVS, CDR2 FNYEAQ.